What follows are 24 T cell receptor beta chains derived from one specimen sequenced in a study of response to subunit inactivated influenza vaccine. One entry per CDR3 protein, called by TCRdb with MiXCR from the RT-PCR reads. The sample lists a few hundred thousand distinct CDR3 sequences, 12% to 15% occurring once. The source material was PBMCs from blood, sampled about 12 days after vaccination. These receptors were obtained from a man aged 45-60 years who received an inactivated influenza vaccine.

CDR3 sequence reads: CASSVGQGTGNTIYF. Here the CDR3 DNA reads TGTGCCAGCAGCGTGGGACAGGGCACGGGAAACACCATATATTTT. The chain uses TRBV9 and TRBJ1-3, with 9 bases matching TRBD1. Per germline, CDR1 SGDLS and CDR2 YYNGEE. J lost 4 bases, V lost 2 bases, and 4 bases had no gene match. The CDR3 consists of 15 residues.

The V gene is TRBV2, the J gene TRBJ2-5; 10 nucleotides agree with TRBD2. The CDR3 covers 14 residues. V gave up 6 bases and J gave up 1 base; unmatched junction bases: 2. The germline V gene has CDR1 SNHLY and CDR2 FYNNEI. CDR3 loop: CASRIAGGQETQYF. The DNA for the CDR3 is TGTGCCAGCAGGATAGCGGGGGGCCAAGAGACCCAGTACTTC.

Only one count was recorded for this clonotype. J is TRBJ2-7 and V is TRBV7-2; possibly TRBD2 for D (5 bases). Germline CDR1 and CDR2: SGHTA and FQGNSA. Trimming pared 5 bases from V and 7 bases from J, leaving 18 bases between. This CDR3 is built from 14 residues. In DNA form, the CDR3 reads TGTGCCAGCAGCCCGAGGACTGCGGGTGGGGAGCAGTACTTC. It specifies CASSPRTAGGEQYF.

This clonotype has only a few counts. This chain links TRBV10-3 with TRBJ2-5; D gene ambiguous. Germline assignment: CDR1 ENHRY and CDR2 SYGVKD. The CDR3 loop spans 10 amino acids. V lost 10 bases to trimming and J lost 2 bases, with 5 bases between them. CDR3 sequence: CATYQETQYF. The CDR3 region has the DNA TGTGCCACCTATCAAGAGACCCAGTACTTC.

This clonotype was seen repeatedly, ten times or more. This chain links TRBV12-3 or TRBV12-4 with TRBJ2-3, with 7 positions matching TRBD1. After removal of 6 bases from V and 2 bases from J, the junction contained 5 bases not matched to a gene. This CDR3 region has 14 residues. The CDR3 DNA sequence: TGTGCCAGCAGACCCACAGGGGTCACAGATACGCAGTATTTT. The encoded protein is CASRPTGVTDTQYF.

V is TRBV7-2 and J is TRBJ1-1; 11 bases fit TRBD1. The germline V gene encodes CDR1 SGHTA and CDR2 FQGNSA. The CDR3 contains 14 residues. Trimming took 0 bases from V and 8 from J; bases not matched to a gene: 2. Written as DNA, the CDR3 is TGTGCCAGCAGCTTAGCAGGGACAGGGGGGGAAGCTTTCTTT. It yields the protein CASSLAGTGGEAFF.

The chain recombines TRBV28 with TRBJ2-2; perhaps TRBD1 as D (6 bases). Germline CDR1 is MDHEN and CDR2 is SYDVKM. The CDR3 totals 14 residues. V lost 4 bases, J lost 6 bases, and 12 bases lay in between. The CDR3 region is CASSSGHNPGELFF. CDR3 DNA: TGTGCCAGCAGTTCGGGACATAATCCCGGGGAGCTGTTTTTT.

This clonotype has just a few counts. V is TRBV2 and J is TRBJ2-5; D could derive from TRBD1 or TRBD2 (6 bases each). CDR1 SNHLY and CDR2 FYNNEI come from the germline V gene. V lost 1 base and J 4 bases, leaving 16 bases between the germline ends. The CDR3 length is 16 residues. The CDR3 loop reads CASSEEEGGTRETQYF. The CDR3 coding sequence is TGTGCCAGCAGTGAAGAGGAGGGGGGCACCCGAGAGACCCAGTACTTC.

J is TRBJ1-1 and V is TRBV20-1; 7 bases line up with TRBD1. Germline CDR1 and CDR2: DFQATT and SNEGSKA (reference sequence). This CDR3 spans 13 amino acids. Trimming cost V 2 bases and J 1 base; bases outside gene matches: 1. The CDR3 DNA reads as TGCAGTGCTAGAAAGGGGGCGAACACTGAAGCTTTCTTT. It yields the protein CSARKGANTEAFF.

This clonotype was detected a few times. V gene TRBV6-1 combines with J gene TRBJ2-3, with D unresolved. The CDR3 totals 14 residues. V lost 8 bases and J 2 bases, leaving 14 bases between the germline ends. CDR1 is MNHNS, CDR2 SASEGT, per germline. CDR3 bases: TGTGCCAGCTCCTGGGCCTTAGACACAGATACGCAGTATTTT. Its protein product is CASSWALDTDTQYF.

This chain joins TRBV30 and TRBJ1-5, with D maybe TRBD1 (5 bases). With 2 bases removed from V and 4 bases from J, the gap between germline ends came to 12 bases. There are 14 residues in the CDR3. Germline values: CDR1 GTSNPN, CDR2 SVGIG (reference sequence). The chain's CDR3 is CAWSQGRGNQPQHF. The CDR3 DNA reads TGTGCCTGGAGTCAAGGGAGGGGAAATCAGCCCCAGCATTTT.

The chain is built from TRBV12-3 or TRBV12-4 and TRBJ1-1; 8 positions match TRBD1. V trimming: 2 bases; J trimming: 3 bases; junction bases outside the gene matches: 5. The CDR3 runs 15 residues. CDR3 loop: CASSLIGQGYTEAFF. The CDR3, as DNA: TGTGCCAGCAGTTTAATTGGACAGGGCTACACTGAAGCTTTCTTT.

The chain has TRBV12-3 or TRBV12-4 and TRBJ2-3; no definite D call. This CDR3 is built from 14 residues. V lost 1 base to trimming and J lost 7 bases, with 12 bases between them. CDR3 protein: CASSLVSVRHTQYF. DNA of the CDR3: TGTGCCAGCAGTTTAGTTTCGGTTAGGCATACGCAGTATTTT.

The V gene is TRBV7-9, the J gene TRBJ2-2, with D possibly matching TRBD1 (5 bases). The CDR3 runs to 17 residues. In germline, CDR1 is SEHNR, CDR2 FQNEAQ (reference sequence). V shed 1 base and J shed 1 base, with 13 bases lying between them. The CDR3 protein is CASSLGQTLLNTGELFF. CDR3 nucleotides: TGTGCCAGCAGCTTAGGACAGACACTTTTGAACACCGGGGAGCTGTTTTTT.

This clonotype occurred a few times. For the CDR3, the DNA is TGTGCCATCAGTGGGGGGGTTTGGACTGAAGCTTTCTTT. Its translation: CAISGGVWTEAFF. The chain recombines TRBV10-3 with TRBJ1-1; TRBD1 might be the D (5 bases). Trimming cost V 4 bases and J 5 bases, with 11 bases left between them. The CDR3 totals 13 residues. CDR1 is ENHRY and CDR2 is SYGVKD in the germline V gene.

There are many counts of this clonotype. This chain links TRBV28 with TRBJ2-1; 9 nucleotides match TRBD1. This CDR3 has 15 amino acids. V shed 6 bases, J shed 6 bases, and the junction held 9 bases outside the gene matches. CDR1 is MDHEN, CDR2 SYDVKM, per germline. The CDR3 sequence is CASSIRDRVGNEQFF. CDR3 bases: TGTGCCAGCAGCATCCGGGACAGGGTTGGCAATGAGCAGTTCTTC.

V usage is TRBV10-3 and J usage is TRBJ1-1, with 9 bases lining up with TRBD1. Losses at the gene ends were 8 bases for V and 4 bases for J; bases not matched to a gene: 8. The germline V gene encodes CDR1 ENHRY and CDR2 SYGVKD. This CDR3 is built from 14 residues. The CDR3 loop is CAIRQGDSATEAFF. DNA of the CDR3: TGTGCCATCCGACAGGGGGATTCCGCCACTGAAGCTTTCTTT.

The chain couples TRBV5-1 to TRBJ2-1; D unresolved. V gave up 1 base and J gave up 5 bases, with 13 bases separating them. The V gene's germline CDR1 is SGHRS and CDR2 YFSETQ. The CDR3 contains 15 residues. Here the CDR3 reads CASSLQASTDNEQFF. The CDR3 DNA follows: TGCGCCAGCAGCTTGCAAGCTTCCACCGACAATGAGCAGTTCTTC.

This chain links TRBV6-1 with TRBJ1-5; D not certain. CDR3 size: 16 residues. Trimming stripped 6 bases from V and 0 bases from J, with 15 bases between. Germline-derived CDR1 and CDR2 are MNHNS and SASEGT. The CDR3 region is CASRNNWADSNQPQHF. The CDR3 DNA sequence: TGTGCCAGCAGGAATAACTGGGCGGATAGCAATCAGCCCCAGCATTTT.

This chain uses TRBV11-2 with TRBJ2-3, with D unclear. The CDR3 is 13 amino acids. Trimming took off 6 bases at V and 6 bases at J, with 13 bases between the two ends. Looked up from germline, CDR1 is SGHAT and CDR2 is FQNNGV. CDR3 in amino acids: CASRPYSLDTQYF. The CDR3 region has the DNA TGTGCCAGCAGGCCCTACTCCCTCGATACGCAGTATTTT.

V usage is TRBV29-1 and J usage is TRBJ2-1; 13 bases match TRBD2. The trim removed 5 bases at V and 6 bases at J, leaving 13 bases unmatched. Germline V CDR1 and CDR2: SQVTM, ANQGSEA. The CDR3 length is 17 residues. The CDR3 reads CSVRRTGTSGVGNEQFF. CDR3 DNA: TGCAGCGTTCGACGAACCGGGACTAGCGGGGTAGGCAATGAGCAGTTCTTC.

This clonotype was seen more than once but under ten times. The chain combines TRBV6-5 with TRBJ1-6, with D tentatively TRBD1 (6 bases). With 1 base removed from V and 8 bases from J, the gap between germline ends came to 9 bases. The V gene's germline CDR1 is MNHEY and CDR2 SVGAGI. There are 14 residues in the CDR3. The CDR3 DNA reads TGTGCCAGCAGTTACTACAGGGTACATTCACCCCTCCACTTT. As protein: CASSYYRVHSPLHF.

This clonotype turned up a few times. The chain uses TRBV2 and TRBJ2-4; 9 bases are shared with TRBD2. The V gene end was trimmed by 4 bases and the J gene end by 0 bases; junction bases not matched to a gene: 13. CDR1 is SNHLY and CDR2 is FYNNEI in the germline V gene. This CDR3 spans 19 amino acids. In DNA form, the CDR3 reads TGTGCCAGCAGTGTACCGTGGCTAGCGGGAACGCTAGCCAAAAACATTCAGTACTTC. Protein: CASSVPWLAGTLAKNIQYF. Filled out from reference TRBV2 and TRBJ2-4, the complete variable domain reads EPEVTQTPSHQVTQMGQEVILRCVPISNHLYFYWYRQILGQKVEFLVSFYNNEISEKSEIFDDQFSVERPDGSNFTLKIRSTKLEDSAMYFCASSVPWLAGTLAKNIQYFGAGTRLSVL.

V is TRBV6-2 or TRBV6-3 and J is TRBJ2-1, with D perhaps TRBD2 (5 bases). Germline V lookup: CDR1 MNHEY, CDR2 SVGEGT. This CDR3 contains 15 residues. V was trimmed by 0 bases and J by 9 bases, leaving 15 bases between them. The chain's CDR3 is CASSYSTDGGFEQFF. The CDR3 DNA sequence: TGTGCCAGCAGTTACTCGACGGACGGAGGCTTTGAGCAGTTCTTC.